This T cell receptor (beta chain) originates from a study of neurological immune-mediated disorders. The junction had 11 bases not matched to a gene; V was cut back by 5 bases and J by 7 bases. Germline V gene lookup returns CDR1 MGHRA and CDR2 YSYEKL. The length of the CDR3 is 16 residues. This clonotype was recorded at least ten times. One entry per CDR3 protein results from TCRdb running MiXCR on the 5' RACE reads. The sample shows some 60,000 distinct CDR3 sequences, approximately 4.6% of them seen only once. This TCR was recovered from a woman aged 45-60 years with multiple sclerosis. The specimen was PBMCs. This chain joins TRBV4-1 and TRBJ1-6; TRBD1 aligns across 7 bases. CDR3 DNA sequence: TGCGCCAGCAGCTTTGCCATCCGGGACAGAAATTCACCCCTCCACTTT. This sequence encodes CASSFAIRDRNSPLHF.